This T cell receptor (beta chain) was documented in a study of graft-versus-host responses after intestinal transplantation. Clones were read by immunoSEQ multiplex PCR, and TCRdb kept only the in-frame ones, dropping some. The top ten hold around 3.3% of the sample, which has 29,000 or so clones, 80% seen once. Processing of graft tissue released intraepithelial and lamina propria lymphocytes. The CDR3 runs 15 residues. Germline V gene sequence: CDR1 SGDLS, CDR2 YYNGEE. Trimming left V 4 bases short and J 10 bases short, with 24 bases between. The sample in question was ileum tissue, obtained 98 days after intestinal transplantation. This chain uses TRBV9 with TRBJ2-7; D is possibly TRBD2 (8 bases). This TCR derives from a human patient who received an intestinal transplant, so some T cells may come from the graft donor. The CDR3 nucleotides are TGTGCCAGCAGCCCCGGGGGGGGCGGACAGGCCCCCCAGTACTTC. This gives the protein CASSPGGGGQAPQYF.